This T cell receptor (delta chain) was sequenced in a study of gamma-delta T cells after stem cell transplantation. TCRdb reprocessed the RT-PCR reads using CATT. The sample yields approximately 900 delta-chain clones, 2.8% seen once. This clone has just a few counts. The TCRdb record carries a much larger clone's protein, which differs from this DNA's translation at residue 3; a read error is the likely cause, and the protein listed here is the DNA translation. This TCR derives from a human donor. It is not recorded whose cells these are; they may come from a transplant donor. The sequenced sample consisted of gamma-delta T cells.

The CDR3 DNA follows: TGTGCCAGTGACGCCCTTACTAGCCAGGGTTACACCGATAAACTCATCTTT. Its translation is CASDALTSQGYTDKLIF. This rearrangement joins TRDV2 to TRDJ1; D uncertain. In germline, CDR1 is GEAIGNYY, CDR2 EKD. There are 17 residues in the CDR3.